Each of the 23 T cell receptor beta chains below was sequenced from the same sample in a study of cytomegalovirus exposure and HLA in healthy donors. The PCR had 60 Vbeta and 13 Jbeta primers. The method was immunoSEQ multiplex PCR; TCRdb's version includes in-frame clones alone and lacks a portion of them. The table includes over 85,000 clones, roughly 76% detected once. Material: PBMCs. These receptors were taken from a man in his forties in good health and CMV-seronegative.

The V and J genes are TRBV7-2 and TRBJ2-7, with a tentative D call TRBD2 (5 bases). The CDR3 length is 17 residues. Trimming stripped 3 bases from V and 4 bases from J, with 22 bases between. Germline CDR1 SGHTA, CDR2 FQGNSA. The CDR3 DNA reads TGTGCCAGCAGCTTTTTACTAGGTCCGCATGATGGGTACGAGCAGTACTTC. Translation: CASSFLLGPHDGYEQYF. Variable domain in full (rest from reference TRBV7-2 and TRBJ2-7): GAGVSQSPSNKVTEKGKDVELRCDPISGHTALYWYRQSLGQGLEFLIYFQGNSAPDKSGLPSDRFSAERTGGSVSTLTIQRTQQEDSAVYLCASSFLLGPHDGYEQYFGPGTRLTVT.

The chain links TRBV7-6 to TRBJ2-1; 10 bases are shared with TRBD1. Looked up from germline, CDR1 is SGHVS and CDR2 is FNYEAQ. There are 15 residues in the CDR3. J was trimmed by 3 bases and V by 4 bases; bases with no gene match: 3. CDR3 in DNA: TGTGCCAGCAGCTCGGGACAGGGGATCTACAATGAGCAGTTCTTC. Protein sequence: CASSSGQGIYNEQFF.

This chain uses TRBV5-1 with TRBJ2-4; D is perhaps TRBD1 (7 bases). Germline-derived CDR1 and CDR2 are SGHRS and YFSETQ. This CDR3 has 16 residues. V was shortened by 4 bases and J by 0 bases, with 14 bases between the two germline ends. CDR3 in DNA: TGCGCCAGCAGCCCTCAGGGGGGAGGAGCCAAAAACATTCAGTACTTC. It translates to CASSPQGGGAKNIQYF. Drawing the rest from reference TRBV5-1 and TRBJ2-4, the complete variable domain is KAGVTQTPRYLIKTRGQQVTLSCSPISGHRSVSWYQQTPGQGLQFLFEYFSETQRNKGNFPGRFSGRQFSNSRSEMNVSTLELGDSALYLCASSPQGGGAKNIQYFGAGTRLSVL.

This clone was detected only a few times. Here the CDR3 omits its conserved ending phenylalanine or tryptophan, so a read error is the likely source. It is unclear where the CDR3 begins or ends on the DNA, so no DNA is shown, and the CDR3 is as TCRdb lists it. The rearrangement joins TRBV2 to TRBJ1-1; the DNA was not used to check the table's D call, TRBD1. The CDR3 has 13 residues if both end residues are counted. CDR1 SNHLY and CDR2 FYNNEI come from the germline V gene. The CDR3 is CASSEGAGTEALV.

This rearrangement joins TRBV5-4 to TRBJ2-7; tentative D call: TRBD1 (5 bases). The length of the CDR3 is 15 residues. Germline V CDR1 and CDR2: SGHNT, YYREEE (reference sequence). Trimming removed 0 bases at V and 2 bases at J, with 12 bases between. The CDR3 is CASSLGGRSPYEQYF. The CDR3, as DNA: TGTGCCAGCAGCTTGGGGGGCCGCAGTCCCTACGAGCAGTACTTC.

The chain is built from TRBV7-9 and TRBJ2-2; D is unresolved. Trimming took 7 bases from V and 6 from J, leaving 18 bases between them. The germline V gene has CDR1 SEHNR and CDR2 FQNEAQ (reference sequence). The CDR3 spans 15 residues. DNA of the CDR3: TGTGCCAGCACCCATCCGGGTCTACACTCCGGGGAGCTGTTTTTT. It is translated as CASTHPGLHSGELFF.

The rearrangement joins TRBV7-3 to TRBJ2-7; maybe TRBD1 (5 bases). Germline V gives CDR1 SGHTA, CDR2 FQGTGA. The V end was cut by 1 base, the J end by 3 bases, with 7 bases between. The CDR3 spans 13 residues. In nucleotides, the CDR3 is TGTGCCAGCAGCTTAAATCAGGGCTACGAGCAGTACTTC. Translated, it gives CASSLNQGYEQYF.

V and J are TRBV7-2 and TRBJ2-7; possible D gene TRBD1, 7 bases. Trimming pared 1 base from V and 3 bases from J, leaving 13 bases between. The CDR3 sequence is 15 residues long. Per germline, CDR1 SGHTA and CDR2 FQGNSA. The CDR3: CASSLGRGPLYEQYF. CDR3 DNA sequence: TGTGCCAGCAGCTTAGGGAGGGGGCCCCTCTACGAGCAGTACTTC.

The chain has TRBV7-9 and TRBJ1-6; 7 bases agree with TRBD1. CDR1 SEHNR and CDR2 FQNEAQ come from the germline V gene (reference sequence). Trimming removed 4 bases from V and 1 base from J; junction bases left unmatched: 4. This CDR3 has 16 amino acids. The CDR3 DNA sequence: TGTGCCAGCAGCTCAGACAGGGTTTCCTATAATTCACCCCTCCACTTT. It encodes CASSSDRVSYNSPLHF.

This rearrangement joins TRBV5-6 to TRBJ2-3; perhaps TRBD2 as D (6 bases). V was trimmed by 1 base and J by 3 bases, leaving 12 bases between them. CDR1 is SGHDT and CDR2 is YYEEEE in the germline V gene. This CDR3 comprises 15 residues. CDR3 bases: TGTGCCAGCAGCTTGTTCCCGGGGAGGACAGATACGCAGTATTTT. It specifies CASSLFPGRTDTQYF. Variable domain in full (rest from reference TRBV5-6 and TRBJ2-3): DAGVTQSPTHLIKTRGQQVTLRCSPKSGHDTVSWYQQALGQGPQFIFQYYEEEERQRGNFPDRFSGHQFPNYSSELNVNALLLGDSALYLCASSLFPGRTDTQYFGPGTRLTVL.

V gene TRBV4-1 combines with J gene TRBJ2-2, with a weak D call TRBD1 (5 bases). The germline gives CDR1 MGHRA, CDR2 YSYEKL. V was cut by 4 bases and J by 0 bases, with 15 bases left in between. The CDR3 covers 17 residues. This CDR3 reads CASSRTRYLSNTGELFF. As DNA, the CDR3 is TGCGCCAGCAGCCGGACAAGGTACCTGTCGAACACCGGGGAGCTGTTTTTT.

The J gene is TRBJ2-7, the V gene TRBV14; D is perhaps TRBD2 (5 bases). CDR1 is SGHDN, CDR2 FVKESK, per germline. This CDR3 has 15 residues. Between the trimmed V and J ends, which lost 0 bases and 3 bases, there was a span of 12 bases. CDR3 sequence: CASSQEAARHYEQYF. The CDR3 bases are TGTGCCAGCAGCCAAGAAGCGGCCAGGCACTACGAGCAGTACTTC.

The rearrangement joins TRBV25-1 to TRBJ1-4, with 7 bases lining up with TRBD1. This CDR3 contains 16 residues. V gave up 4 bases and J gave up 0 bases; unmatched junction bases: 5. CDR1 is MGHDK and CDR2 is SYGVNS in the germline V gene. Here the CDR3 reads CASSAQGTATNEKLFF. Written as DNA, the CDR3 is TGTGCCAGCAGTGCTCAAGGGACAGCAACTAATGAAAAACTGTTTTTT. Drawing the rest from reference TRBV25-1 and TRBJ1-4, the complete variable domain is EADIYQTPRYLVIGTGKKITLECSQTMGHDKMYWYQQDPGMELHLIHYSYGVNSTEKGDLSSESTVSRIRTEHFPLTLESARPSHTSQYLCASSAQGTATNEKLFFGSGTQLSVL.

This chain joins TRBV6-5 and TRBJ1-2; no clear D gene. This CDR3 spans 14 amino acids. The germline CDR1 and CDR2 sequences are MNHEY and SVGAGI. Trimming took 6 bases from V and 8 from J, leaving 19 bases between them. The CDR3 sequence is CASSPEAVNWGYTF. CDR3 in DNA: TGTGCCAGCAGCCCGGAGGCGGTTAATTGGGGCTACACCTTC.

This clone was detected once. This chain connects TRBV13 to TRBJ2-3; TRBD2 matches 11 bases. The ends lost 4 bases at V and 4 bases at J; junction bases unmatched: 19. Germline loops: CDR1 PRHDT, CDR2 FYEKMQ (reference sequence). This CDR3 has 20 amino acids. CDR3: CASSSTPGLADPFGADTQYF. The CDR3 bases are TGTGCCAGCAGCTCCACCCCGGGACTAGCGGACCCGTTTGGCGCAGATACGCAGTATTTT.

The V gene is TRBV4-1, the J gene TRBJ1-4, with 10 bases fitting TRBD1. Germline V gene lookup returns CDR1 MGHRA and CDR2 YSYEKL. CDR3 length: 14 residues. Trimming cost V 4 bases and J 8 bases; bases outside gene matches: 4. The CDR3 DNA is TGCGCCAGCAGCCCCGGGACAGGGGAGGAAAAACTGTTTTTT. This sequence encodes CASSPGTGEEKLFF.

The chain couples TRBV19 to TRBJ1-5; D is perhaps TRBD1 (5 bases). Germline CDR1 reads LNHDA; CDR2 reads SQIVND (reference sequence). The V end was cut by 6 bases, the J end by 2 bases, with 17 bases between. The CDR3 contains 16 residues. DNA for the CDR3: TGTGCCAGTAGCGAAAAGGGGAGGGTTCGCAATCAGCCCCAGCATTTT. It specifies CASSEKGRVRNQPQHF. Filled out from reference TRBV19 and TRBJ1-5, the complete variable domain reads DGGITQSPKYLFRKEGQNVTLSCEQNLNHDAMYWYRQDPGQGLRLIYYSQIVNDFQKGDIAEGYSVSREKKESFPLTVTSAQKNPTAFYLCASSEKGRVRNQPQHFGDGTRLSIL.

This chain uses TRBV15 with TRBJ1-5, with D tentatively TRBD1 (5 bases). The CDR3 is made up of 17 amino acids. CDR1 is LNHNV, CDR2 YYDKDF, per germline (reference sequence). V was clipped by 1 base and J by 2 bases, with 15 bases between them. Here the CDR3 DNA reads TGTGCCACCAGCAGAGGCCCCGGGGGTGAGGGCAATCAGCCCCAGCATTTT. Its protein product is CATSRGPGGEGNQPQHF.

The V and J genes are TRBV11-1 and TRBJ1-4; the D is unclear. In germline, CDR1 is SGHAT, CDR2 FQDESV (reference sequence). The CDR3 has 13 residues. Trimming pared 1 base from V and 5 bases from J, leaving 5 bases between. CDR3 coding DNA: TGTGCCAGCAGCTTAGGGAGCAATGAAAAACTGTTTTTT. It specifies CASSLGSNEKLFF.

This rearrangement joins TRBV18 to TRBJ1-2; 10 bases agree with TRBD1. After removal of 4 bases from V and 6 bases from J, the junction contained 2 bases not matched to a gene. The CDR3 has 13 amino acids. Germline CDR1 reads KGHSH; CDR2 reads LQKENI. The CDR3 region has the DNA TGTGCCAGCTCACAGGGGACAGGGGATGGCTACACCTTC. This codes for CASSQGTGDGYTF.

This clone was recorded a few times. This chain joins TRBV10-3 and TRBJ2-3; 10 nucleotides agree with TRBD2. In germline, CDR1 is ENHRY, CDR2 SYGVKD. V dropped 3 bases and J dropped 9; count of bases not matched to a gene: 6. CDR3 length equals 14 residues. The chain's CDR3 is CAISERTSGATQYF. As DNA, the CDR3 is TGTGCCATCAGTGAACGTACTAGCGGGGCAACGCAGTATTTT.

The chain couples TRBV28 to TRBJ2-7; 10 nucleotides agree with TRBD1. This CDR3 has 16 amino acids. Germline V CDR1 and CDR2: MDHEN, SYDVKM. Unmatched junction bases numbered 8, after V lost 1 base and J lost 5 bases. The CDR3 protein is CASSLFWDRGQDEQYF. The CDR3 region has the DNA TGTGCCAGCAGTTTATTCTGGGACAGGGGCCAGGACGAGCAGTACTTC.

Within the sample, this clone is medium-sized (0.01 to 0.1%). The chain carries TRBV6-6 and TRBJ1-1; D might be TRBD1 (5 bases). Germline V gene data show CDR1 as MNHNY and CDR2 as SVGAGI (reference sequence). The CDR3 covers 10 residues. The V end was cut by 6 bases, the J end by 9 bases, with 8 bases between. The CDR3 is CASSQGQAFF. The CDR3 DNA reads as TGTGCCAGCAGCCAGGGCCAAGCTTTCTTT.